This entry is about one T cell receptor beta chain. Its antigen specificity is not known. The record has no base qualities; no much larger clone is one base away. Using the deep immunoSEQ assay, multiplex PCR amplified TCR CDR3 regions from genomic DNA. Extracted genomic DNA from each cell subset was distributed evenly across all wells of several immunoSEQ 96-well plates, and each plate was treated as a replicate. Each replicate PCR for sorted subsets received approximately 220 ng genomic DNA, equal to roughly 29,000 T cell genomes. The purified libraries were quantified using a Qubit 3.0 fluorometer, sized with a Bioanalyzer 2100, and then quantified again using the KAPA Library Quantification kit. Every immunoSEQ 96-well plate was sequenced on a separate single-read 150-cycle Illumina NextSeq 550 flow cell. As for the original processing: The immunoSEQ output contained only junctional sequences without quality scores, so filtering could not match that applied to full-length reads. Sequences were annotated with PyIR, a Python wrapper for IgBLAST v1.9, and V/J genes and CDR3 were assigned using IMGT germline references. Reads with weak V/J assignments (E-value above 1e-6), missing CDR3, stop codons, out-of-frame junctions, or ambiguous translated residues were removed. V3J clonotypes were defined as sequences sharing the same inferred V gene, J gene, and CDR3 amino acid sequence. The percentage overlap between two repertoires was calculated by dividing the number of shared unique clonotypes by the size of the smaller repertoire. Richness of each repertoire was evaluated using RTK rarefaction, the Chao1 estimator, and Recon v2.1 estimates of unobserved clonotypes. For all TCRbeta clonotypes obtained by the gDNA method from four donors, generation probabilities were computed with OLGA. Sourced from immuneACCESS, this table was stored by TCRdb with only in-frame sequences that have V and J called. A share of the clones is absent; for the studies checked, an unresolved V gene accounts for under half, and the remainder has no known explanation. Clone size and the V and J calls come from that table; the DNA yielded D and trimming. Present in this sample are 2.3 million or so clones, 85% to 95% of which were seen just once. The ten largest clones add up to about 0.41% of the sample.

Healthy HIV-negative adults with no recently reported acute infections or vaccinations were included as donors. Every donor was a Caucasian adult living in Nashville, Tennessee, USA. CD4+ T cells were enriched by magnetic negative selection, after which naive cells were positively selected on CD45RA and the negative fraction was taken as the memory subset. Blood was collected by leukapheresis, and PBMCs were isolated by Ficoll-Histopaque density gradient centrifugation and then cryopreserved in liquid nitrogen vapor phase. Purity and quantity of every magnetically sorted T cell population were checked by analytical flow cytometry. Genomic DNA was isolated from every sorted fraction and measured by UV absorbance on a Nanodrop 2000c. These data are taken from a study of shared clonotypes between healthy human individuals (dated by TCRdb to the early 2020s). Study-wide context: Two women and a few men aged 18 to 49 years were included in the cohort. For each donor, three plates each were used for CD4 naive and CD4 memory, two plates were used for CD8 naive, and one plate was used for CD8 memory. Leukapheresis yielded between about 0.85 and 9 billion PBMCs per donor. To increase sequencing depth and limit assay-specific biases, different laboratories used diverse techniques to prepare libraries and sequence TCR repertoires. To estimate repertoire size and how much clonotype sharing occurs between individuals, the study deeply sequenced the blood TCR repertoires of several healthy adults.

CDR3 length: 14 amino acids, cysteine to phenylalanine. CDR3 DNA only is kept here, 42 bases in frame from base 1. The germline V gene sets CDR1 to SGDLS and CDR2 to YYNGEE. Trimming costs V 2 bases and J 5 bases, and their ends lie 11 bases apart. The paper as a whole reports these results and caveats: Incomplete sequencing was indicated by rarefaction of sorted-subset datasets, despite the large sequencing depth. The small number of donors limited the genetic and exposure-history diversity represented. Sampling was restricted to blood, and TCR repertoires in tissue are likely to differ from TCR repertoires in blood. Across four donors, about 5.2% of naive CD4, roughly 3.3% of naive CD8, approximately 2.5% of memory CD4, and 0.3% to 0.45% of memory CD8 clonotypes were shared. Estimated clonotype richness was generally larger for naive than for memory subsets. Compared with non-shared clonotypes, clonotypes shared by all four sorted-subset donors had higher generation probabilities. Based on pairwise subsampling, the degree of clonotype sharing among donors was expected to be affected by sequencing depth.

The sequenced sample was naive CD4+ T cells from PBMCs. In the paper's terms, the cell subset or site label means: CD45RA+ positively selected. The sequence links TRBV9 to TRBJ2-4; the D gene cannot be named for sure. This receptor was taken from a young man in good health. Some clones in this sample may be carry-over from other donors' samples. At the DNA level, the sequence is TGTGCCAGCAGCGTCACTGCTGAGGAAAACATTCAGTACTTC. This translates into CASSVTAEENIQYF.